This TCR beta chain was recovered during a study of cytotoxic CD8 clonotypes in ibrutinib-treated CLL listed by TCRdb under 2021. For the wider study: The cohort was composed of 11 relapsed/refractory and around 14 treatment-naive patients; IGHV unmutated status was identified in some 17 patients. Responses were partial in 24 patients and complete in 2; after median approximately 5.5 years follow-up, about 14 stayed in remission and roughly twelve progressed. Samples at response were collected after a median of approximately twelve months of treatment, with a range of about 6 to 36 months. On average, each sample had hundreds of thousands of productive templates and approximately 85,000 productive rearrangements. Of the roughly 86 people in the trial, approximately 26 had longitudinal samples available. Cryopreserved peripheral blood mononuclear cells were collected before treatment, at response, and at either disease progression or sustained remission.

To note about this clone: The antigen it recognizes is unknown. No much larger clonotype is one base removed from it; base qualities were not supplied.

Beyond this particular receptor, the publication reports: Lymph node repertoires were not examined, and the timing of sampling was not matched between patients in sustained remission and those whose disease progressed. At baseline, clonality was higher than in age-matched healthy donors and showed a strong correlation with circulating CD8+ T-cell counts. Public clonotypes were rare and either shrank or stayed stable during treatment, and the rise in clonality at ibrutinib response reflected expansion of private clonotypes. Clonality rose at ibrutinib response, remained stable during sustained remission, and dropped back toward baseline at progression.

For TCR beta library preparation, roughly 2 micrograms of genomic DNA was extracted from cryopreserved PBMCs. Longitudinal blood samples from CLL patients receiving ibrutinib monotherapy were subjected to high-throughput TCR beta sequencing. The patients were enrolled in a single-center, open-label phase 2 trial of ibrutinib monotherapy. The CDR3 contains 11 residues, cysteine and phenylalanine counted. The retained sequence is limited to the CDR3, 33 bases, with the frame set at the first base. CDR1 KGHSH and CDR2 LQKENI were looked up in the germline V gene. V was cut back by 2 bases and J by 8 bases, leaving a gap of 3 bases between them. A MiSeq instrument was used for deep resolution sequencing, which targeted depths ranging from 1 in 1 million up to 1 in 200,000 T cells, with coverage averaging 10x for each clonotype. The immunoSEQ hsTCRB Kit was used to generate TCR beta libraries. The published analysis was carried out like this. Data were analyzed with ImmunoSEQ Data Assistant and ImmunoSEQ Analyzer, with V, D and J genes assigned per IMGT definitions. Clonality, which ranges from 0 to 1, was calculated as one minus the normalized Shannon entropy of productive rearrangement frequencies. Public clonotype analysis was restricted to overrepresented clonotypes comprising at least 0.05% of each patient's repertoire. About a dozen age-matched healthy donor repertoires from immuneACCESS served as clonality controls. Not all clones reach the TCRdb copy of this immuneACCESS table, which keeps in-frame sequences only. Checked studies attribute under half of the gap to unresolved V genes and leave the rest unexplained. V, J and clone size reflect that table, while D and trimming were determined from the DNA. The table for this sample lists roughly 4,400 clones; roughly 83% of them were counted only once. Clones ranked in the top ten supply around a fifth of the sample.

The origin of this receptor is a human donor with chronic lymphocytic leukemia. The sequence links TRBV18 to TRBJ2-2; too little of a D gene remains to name it. The input for sequencing was PBMCs, taken before ibrutinib treatment. In nucleotides, the sequence is TGTGCCAGCTCACCAATGGGGGAGCTGTTTTTT. Translated, it gives CASSPMGELFF.